The entry that follows covers one T cell receptor beta chain sequence. Its antigen is still unknown. Semi-nested PCR with Nested Universal Primer A followed constant-region reverse priming of full-length variable regions. TCRdb re-analysed the 5' RACE reads in MiXCR, keeping a single row per CDR3 protein. The table includes about 10,000 distinct CDR3 sequences, more than 40% detected once. Cells sorted as Tregs were CD4+, CD25+ and CD127-/low. The CDR3 loop spans 12 amino acids. Trimming took 8 bases from V and 9 from J; bases not matched to a gene: 6. Germline CDR1 and CDR2: MNHEY and SMNVEV (reference sequence). General study findings and limits: Greatest tumor Treg TCR overlap was with tumor naive CD4+ cells. The TCR gene usage of tumor memory CD4+ T cells clustered together with blood and lymph node memory CD4+ cells and with lymph node naive CD4+ cells.

Sequences were obtained from Tregs sorted from a lymph node. The TCR originated in a female donor with breast cancer. The chain carries TRBV27 and TRBJ2-5; 10 bases line up with TRBD1. The CDR3 nucleotides are TGTGCCAGCCGGGACAGGGGTTTGGCCCAGTACTTC. Translation gives CASRDRGLAQYF.